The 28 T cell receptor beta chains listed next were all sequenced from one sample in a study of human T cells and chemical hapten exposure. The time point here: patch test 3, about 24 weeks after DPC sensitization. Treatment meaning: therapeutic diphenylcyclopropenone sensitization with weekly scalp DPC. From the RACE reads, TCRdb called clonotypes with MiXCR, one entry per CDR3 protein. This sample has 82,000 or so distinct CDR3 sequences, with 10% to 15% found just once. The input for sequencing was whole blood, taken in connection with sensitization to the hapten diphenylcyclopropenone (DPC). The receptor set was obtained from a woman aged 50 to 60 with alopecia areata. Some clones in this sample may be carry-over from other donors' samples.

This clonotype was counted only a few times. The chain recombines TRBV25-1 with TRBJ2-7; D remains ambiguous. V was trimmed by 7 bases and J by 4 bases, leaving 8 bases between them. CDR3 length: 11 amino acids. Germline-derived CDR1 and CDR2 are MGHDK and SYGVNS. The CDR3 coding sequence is TGTGCCAGCAAGAGTCCGTACGAGCAGTACTTC. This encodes CASKSPYEQYF.

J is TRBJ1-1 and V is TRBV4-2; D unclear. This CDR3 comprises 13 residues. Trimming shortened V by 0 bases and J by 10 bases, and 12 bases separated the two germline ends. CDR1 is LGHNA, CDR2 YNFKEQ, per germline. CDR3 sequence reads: CASSQEYGLVAFF. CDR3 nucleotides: TGTGCCAGCAGCCAAGAGTATGGCCTAGTAGCTTTCTTT.

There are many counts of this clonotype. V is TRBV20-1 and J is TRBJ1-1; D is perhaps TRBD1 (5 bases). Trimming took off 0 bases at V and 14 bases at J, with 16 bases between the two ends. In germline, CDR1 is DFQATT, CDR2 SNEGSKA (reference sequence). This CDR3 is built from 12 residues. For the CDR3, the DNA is TGCAGTGCTAGAGATGAGGCAGGGAGGTCCTTCTTT. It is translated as CSARDEAGRSFF.

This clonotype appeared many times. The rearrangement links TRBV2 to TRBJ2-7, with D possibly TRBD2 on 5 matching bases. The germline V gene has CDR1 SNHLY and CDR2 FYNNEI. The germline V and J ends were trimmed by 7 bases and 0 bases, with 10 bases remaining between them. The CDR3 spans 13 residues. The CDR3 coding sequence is TGTGCCAGCAAAGGCGGGTACTCCTACGAGCAGTACTTC. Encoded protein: CASKGGYSYEQYF.

CDR3 protein: CASSPGRRATEAFF. CDR3 nucleotide sequence: TGTGCCAGCTCCCCGGGACGGCGAGCAACTGAAGCTTTCTTT. This chain joins TRBV18 and TRBJ1-1; TRBD1 is a possible D gene (5 bases). Looked up from germline, CDR1 is KGHSH and CDR2 is LQKENI. This CDR3 is built from 14 residues. Trimming pared 6 bases from V and 5 bases from J, leaving 16 bases between.

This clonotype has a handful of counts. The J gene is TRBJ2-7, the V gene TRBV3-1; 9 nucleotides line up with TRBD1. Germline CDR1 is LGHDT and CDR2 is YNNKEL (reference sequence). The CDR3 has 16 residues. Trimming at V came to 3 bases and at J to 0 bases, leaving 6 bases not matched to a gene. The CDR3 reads CASSQPGTGSSYEQYF. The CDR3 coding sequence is TGTGCCAGCAGCCAGCCCGGGACAGGGAGCTCCTACGAGCAGTACTTC.

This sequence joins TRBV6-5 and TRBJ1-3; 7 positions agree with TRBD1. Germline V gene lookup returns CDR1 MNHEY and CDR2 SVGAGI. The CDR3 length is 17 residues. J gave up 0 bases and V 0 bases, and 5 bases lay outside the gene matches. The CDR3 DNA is TGTGCCAGCAGTTACTCGAGGGGGCCTTTCTCTGGAAACACCATATATTTT. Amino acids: CASSYSRGPFSGNTIYF.

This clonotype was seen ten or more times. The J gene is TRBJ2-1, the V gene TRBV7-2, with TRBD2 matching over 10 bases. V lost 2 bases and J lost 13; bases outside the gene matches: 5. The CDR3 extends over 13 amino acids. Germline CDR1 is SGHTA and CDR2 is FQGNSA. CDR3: CASSLYLAGAQFF. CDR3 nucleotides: TGTGCCAGCAGCTTATACCTAGCGGGGGCTCAGTTCTTC.

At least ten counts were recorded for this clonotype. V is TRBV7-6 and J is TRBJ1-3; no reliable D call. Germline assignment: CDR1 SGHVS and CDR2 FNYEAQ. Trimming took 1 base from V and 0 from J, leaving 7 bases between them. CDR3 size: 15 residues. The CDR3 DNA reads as TGTGCCAGCAGCTTAGGCCCGGTCTCTGGAAACACCATATATTTT. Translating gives CASSLGPVSGNTIYF.

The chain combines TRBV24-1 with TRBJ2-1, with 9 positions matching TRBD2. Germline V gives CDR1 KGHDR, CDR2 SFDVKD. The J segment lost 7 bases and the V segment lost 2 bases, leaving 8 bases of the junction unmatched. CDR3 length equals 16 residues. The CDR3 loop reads CATSDSRSGSWNEQFF. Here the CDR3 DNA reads TGTGCCACCAGTGATTCCCGTAGCGGGAGCTGGAATGAGCAGTTCTTC.

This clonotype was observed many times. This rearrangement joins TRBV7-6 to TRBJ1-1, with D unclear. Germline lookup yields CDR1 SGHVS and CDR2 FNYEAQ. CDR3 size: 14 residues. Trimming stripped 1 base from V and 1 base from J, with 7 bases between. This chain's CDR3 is CASSLGQSNTEAFF. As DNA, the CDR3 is TGTGCCAGCAGCTTAGGGCAGTCGAACACTGAAGCTTTCTTT.

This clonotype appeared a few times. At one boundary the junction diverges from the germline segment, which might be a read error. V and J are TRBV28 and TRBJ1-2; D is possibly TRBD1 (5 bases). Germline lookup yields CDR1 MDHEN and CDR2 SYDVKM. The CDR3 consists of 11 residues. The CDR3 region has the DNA TGTGCCAGCAGATCTTCGACAGTATCTTCCTTC. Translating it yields CASRSSTVSSF.

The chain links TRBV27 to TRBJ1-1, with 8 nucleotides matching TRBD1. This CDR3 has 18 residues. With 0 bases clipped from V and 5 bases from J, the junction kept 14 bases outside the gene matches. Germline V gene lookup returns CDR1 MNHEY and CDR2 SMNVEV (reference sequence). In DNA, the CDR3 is TGTGCCAGCAGTTTATCGGGTACTTACGACAGGGGCGGAACTGAAGCTTTCTTT. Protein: CASSLSGTYDRGGTEAFF.

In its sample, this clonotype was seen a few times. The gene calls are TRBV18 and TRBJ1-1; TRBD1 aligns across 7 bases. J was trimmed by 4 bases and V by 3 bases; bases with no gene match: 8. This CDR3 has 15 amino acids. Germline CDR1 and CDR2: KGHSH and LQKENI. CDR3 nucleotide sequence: TGTGCCAGCTCACCCTACAGGGGTGTCACCACTGAAGCTTTCTTT. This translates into CASSPYRGVTTEAFF.

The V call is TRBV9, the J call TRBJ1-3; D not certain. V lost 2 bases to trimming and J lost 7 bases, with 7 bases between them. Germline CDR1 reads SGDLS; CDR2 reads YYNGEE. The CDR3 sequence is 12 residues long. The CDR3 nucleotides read TGTGCCAGCAGCGTGCCGGGTAACACCATATATTTT. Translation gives CASSVPGNTIYF.

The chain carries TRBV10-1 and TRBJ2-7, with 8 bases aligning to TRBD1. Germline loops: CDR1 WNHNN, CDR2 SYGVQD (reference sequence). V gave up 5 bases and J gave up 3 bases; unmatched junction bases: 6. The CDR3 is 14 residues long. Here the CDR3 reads CASSRQGAGYEQYF. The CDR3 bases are TGCGCCAGCAGTAGGCAGGGGGCCGGCTACGAGCAGTACTTC.

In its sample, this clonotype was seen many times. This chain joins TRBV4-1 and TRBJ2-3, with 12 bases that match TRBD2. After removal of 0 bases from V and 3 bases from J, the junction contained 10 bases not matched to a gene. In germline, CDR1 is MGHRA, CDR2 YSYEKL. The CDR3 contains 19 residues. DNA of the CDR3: TGCGCCAGCAGCCAAGAACAACTAGCGGGAGGATCCAGGACAGATACGCAGTATTTT. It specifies CASSQEQLAGGSRTDTQYF.

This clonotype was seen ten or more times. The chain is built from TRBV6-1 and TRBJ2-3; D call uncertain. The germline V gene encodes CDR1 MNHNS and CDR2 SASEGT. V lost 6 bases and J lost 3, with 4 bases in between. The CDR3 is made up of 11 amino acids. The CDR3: CASRMTDTQYF. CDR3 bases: TGTGCCAGCAGGATGACAGATACGCAGTATTTT.

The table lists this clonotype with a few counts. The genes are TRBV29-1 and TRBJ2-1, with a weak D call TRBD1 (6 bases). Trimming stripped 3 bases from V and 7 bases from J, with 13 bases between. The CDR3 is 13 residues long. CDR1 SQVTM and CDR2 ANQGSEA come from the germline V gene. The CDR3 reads CSVDRGAWNEQFF. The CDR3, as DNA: TGCAGCGTTGACAGGGGCGCTTGGAATGAGCAGTTCTTC.

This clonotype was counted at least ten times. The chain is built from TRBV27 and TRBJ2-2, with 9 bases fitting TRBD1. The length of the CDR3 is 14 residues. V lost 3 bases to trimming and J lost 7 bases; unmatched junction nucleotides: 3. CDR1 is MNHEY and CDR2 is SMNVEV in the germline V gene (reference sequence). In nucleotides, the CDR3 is TGTGCCAGCAGTTTGACAGGGGGTGTCGGGGAGCTGTTTTTT. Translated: CASSLTGGVGELFF.

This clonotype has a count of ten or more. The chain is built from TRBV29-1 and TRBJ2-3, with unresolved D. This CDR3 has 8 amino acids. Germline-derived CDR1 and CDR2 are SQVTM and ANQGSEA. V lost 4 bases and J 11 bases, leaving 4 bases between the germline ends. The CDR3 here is CSVGLQYF. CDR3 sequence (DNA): TGCAGCGTTGGTCTGCAGTATTTT.

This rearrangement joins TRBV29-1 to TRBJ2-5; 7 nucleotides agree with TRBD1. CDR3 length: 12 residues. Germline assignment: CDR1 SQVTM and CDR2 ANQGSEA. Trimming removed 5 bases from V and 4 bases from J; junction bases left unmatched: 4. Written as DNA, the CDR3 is TGCAGCGTTACGACAGGGCGAGAGACCCAGTACTTC. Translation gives CSVTTGRETQYF.

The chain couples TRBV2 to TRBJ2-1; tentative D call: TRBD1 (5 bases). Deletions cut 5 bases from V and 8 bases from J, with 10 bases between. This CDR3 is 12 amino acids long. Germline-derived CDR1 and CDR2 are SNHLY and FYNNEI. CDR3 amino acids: CASSYSRDEQFF. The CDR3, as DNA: TGTGCCAGCAGTTACTCCAGGGATGAGCAGTTCTTC.

CDR3 protein: CASSRGQIAYEQYF. The CDR3 DNA reads TGTGCCAGCAGCCGAGGACAGATAGCCTACGAGCAGTACTTC. The gene calls are TRBV3-1 and TRBJ2-7; perhaps TRBD1 as D (6 bases). The CDR3 is 14 residues long. CDR1 LGHDT and CDR2 YNNKEL come from the germline V gene (reference sequence). The V gene lost 4 bases and the J gene lost 2 bases, with 12 bases spanning the gap.

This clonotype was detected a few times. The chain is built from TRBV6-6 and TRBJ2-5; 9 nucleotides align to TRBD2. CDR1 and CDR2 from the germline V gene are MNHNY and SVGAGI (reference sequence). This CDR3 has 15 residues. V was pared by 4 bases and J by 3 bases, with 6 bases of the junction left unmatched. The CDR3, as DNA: TGTGCCAGCAGTTTTCCGACTAGCGGCGAAGAGACCCAGTACTTC. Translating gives CASSFPTSGEETQYF.

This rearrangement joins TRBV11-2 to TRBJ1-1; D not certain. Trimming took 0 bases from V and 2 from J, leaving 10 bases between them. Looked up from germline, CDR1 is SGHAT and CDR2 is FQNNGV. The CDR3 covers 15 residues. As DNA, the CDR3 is TGTGCCAGCAGCTTAGATTTTCGGTCAAACACTGAAGCTTTCTTT. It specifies CASSLDFRSNTEAFF. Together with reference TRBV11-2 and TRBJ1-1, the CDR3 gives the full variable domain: EAGVAQSPRYKIIEKRQSVAFWCNPISGHATLYWYQQILGQGPKLLIQFQNNGVVDDSQLPKDRFSAERLKGVDSTLKIQPAKLEDSAVYLCASSLDFRSNTEAFFGQGTRLTVV.

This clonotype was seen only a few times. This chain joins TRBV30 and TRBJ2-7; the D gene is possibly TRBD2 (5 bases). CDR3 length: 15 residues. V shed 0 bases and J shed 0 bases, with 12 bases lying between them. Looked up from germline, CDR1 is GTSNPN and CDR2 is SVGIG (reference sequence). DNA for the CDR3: TGTGCCTGGAGTGTTGAGGGAGCACCCTCCTACGAGCAGTACTTC. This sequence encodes CAWSVEGAPSYEQYF.

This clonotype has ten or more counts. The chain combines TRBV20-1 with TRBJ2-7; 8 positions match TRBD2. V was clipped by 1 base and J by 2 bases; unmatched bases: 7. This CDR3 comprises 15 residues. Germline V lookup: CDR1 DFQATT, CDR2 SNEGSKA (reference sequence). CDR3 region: CSARGFGGGAYEQYF. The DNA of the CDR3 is TGCAGTGCTAGAGGTTTCGGGGGGGGAGCCTACGAGCAGTACTTC.